This T cell receptor (beta chain) is from a study of HIV-infected children after antiretroviral therapy interruption. Study-wide context: Interruption-arm samples span weeks 0, 12, interruption end (24 or 48), and about 3 years post-study. Study-wide findings and caveats: The Gini coefficient of naive CD4+ repertoires rose, returning to baseline by 3 years.

Trimming removed 0 bases at V and 4 bases at J, with 22 bases between. There are 18 residues in the CDR3. Germline CDR1 reads LGHDT; CDR2 reads YNNKEL (reference sequence). Treatment indicated: PENTA 11 planned treatment interruption arm or continuous ART arm. The TCR library was built from RNA with a 3' RACE protocol and unique molecular identifiers. TCRdb independently ran MiXCR on the 3' RACE reads; one entry per CDR3 protein. In the table there are around 41,000 distinct CDR3 sequences, 6.5% of which are singletons. Points on this clonotype: Its target is not known.

The specimen comprised CD45RA+ CD4+ T cells from PBMCs, pooled from several time points, sampled from a donor given antiretroviral therapy, either interrupted or continuous. Subset given: naive CD4+ CD45RA+ CD45RO- T cells. The source is a pool of human donors with HIV. This chain joins TRBV3-1 and TRBJ2-7; D is unresolved. The CDR3 loop reads CASSQDGLTKTWFYEQYF. DNA of the CDR3: TGTGCCAGCAGCCAAGATGGATTGACAAAAACTTGGTTTTACGAGCAGTACTTC.